One and the same sample provided the 6 T cell receptor beta chains below, sequenced in a study of shared clonotypes between healthy human individuals (dated by TCRdb to 2019 to 2021). The receptor library was made with the immunoSEQ multiplex PCR assay. TCRdb provides this immuneACCESS table in a form limited to in-frame rearrangements. Some clones are lacking; in checked studies, under half of them reflect an unresolved V gene, and why the rest are absent is not known. Across this sample there are roughly 2,300,000 clones, with 85% to 95% seen only once. The top ten hold 0.37% of the sample. The sequencing input was naive CD4+ T cells from PBMCs. Sample cell subset or site, as interpreted from the label and publication: CD45RA+ positively selected. These receptors came from a man younger than 35 in good health. Some clones in this sample may be carry-over from other donors' samples.

V is TRBV11-2 and J is TRBJ1-2; D may be TRBD1 (6 bases). The V end was cut by 4 bases, the J end by 5 bases, with 20 bases between. The CDR3 extends over 16 amino acids. Germline V gene data show CDR1 as SGHAT and CDR2 as FQNNGV. CDR3 sequence reads: CASSSPRQAFAYGYTF. Here the CDR3 DNA reads TGTGCCAGCAGCTCCCCCCGACAGGCCTTCGCTTATGGCTACACCTTC.

This clone came up a few times. Other DNA sequences in the sample encode the same CDR3. This chain uses TRBV2 with TRBJ1-5, with a possible D match to TRBD1 (6 bases). The CDR3 length is 14 residues. V lost 6 bases, J lost 4 bases, and 13 bases lay in between. Germline V CDR1 and CDR2: SNHLY, FYNNEI. In DNA form, the CDR3 reads TGTGCCAGCAGCTCCGGACAGCCAAATCAGCCCCAGCATTTT. It yields the protein CASSSGQPNQPQHF.

V usage is TRBV28 and J usage is TRBJ2-2; 8 bases match TRBD1. The J segment lost 5 bases and the V segment lost 6 bases, leaving 8 bases of the junction unmatched. CDR3 length equals 15 residues. The V gene's germline CDR1 is MDHEN and CDR2 SYDVKM. CDR3 in DNA: TGTGCCAGCAGAAACCGGGACAGGCCGACCGGGGAGCTGTTTTTT. Protein product: CASRNRDRPTGELFF.

J is TRBJ1-1 and V is TRBV7-6, with D possibly being TRBD1 (6 bases). CDR1 is SGHVS and CDR2 is FNYEAQ in the germline V gene. The CDR3 totals 15 residues. The V end lost 4 bases, the J end lost 3 bases, and 15 bases lay between the germline ends. DNA of the CDR3: TGTGCCAGCAGCTCCTCCGGGGGGGGGCACACTGAAGCTTTCTTT. As protein: CASSSSGGGHTEAFF.

The rearrangement joins TRBV11-2 to TRBJ2-5; perhaps TRBD1 as D (6 bases). Germline V CDR1 and CDR2: SGHAT, FQNNGV. Trimming took 0 bases from V and 1 from J, leaving 9 bases between them. This CDR3 contains 15 residues. CDR3 residues: CASSLDWGPQETQYF. The CDR3 DNA sequence: TGTGCCAGCAGCTTAGATTGGGGGCCCCAAGAGACCCAGTACTTC.

J is TRBJ2-2 and V is TRBV5-1, with a possible D match to TRBD2 (6 bases). The germline CDR1 and CDR2 sequences are SGHRS and YFSETQ. The CDR3 runs 15 residues. V was cut by 2 bases and J by 3 bases, with 11 bases left in between. CDR3 coding DNA: TGCGCCAGCAGCTTCTCCGCTAGCGACACCGGGGAGCTGTTTTTT. It specifies CASSFSASDTGELFF.